One and the same sample provided the 28 T cell receptor beta chains below, sequenced in a study of shared clonotypes between healthy human individuals. TCRdb keeps only in-frame clones here, not all; method: immunoSEQ multiplex PCR. The repertoire holds fewer than 1 million clones, with about 97% as singletons. As defined, naive CD8 cells were CD45RO-negative and positively selected for CCR7, with terminally differentiated effector memory CD45RA+ cells excluded. Sequences were obtained from naive CD8+ T cells sorted from blood. These receptors all come from a man younger than 45 in good health.

This chain joins TRBV10-3 and TRBJ1-4; 10 bases agree with TRBD1. The CDR3 extends over 17 amino acids. Per the germline V gene, CDR1 is ENHRY and CDR2 is SYGVKD. The ends lost 2 bases at V and 2 bases at J; junction bases unmatched: 5. CDR3 sequence reads: CAISEPPDRGTNEKLFF. Written as DNA, the CDR3 is TGTGCCATCAGTGAGCCCCCGGACAGGGGGACTAATGAAAAACTGTTTTTT.

The gene calls are TRBV7-2 and TRBJ2-7, with a weak D call TRBD1 (5 bases). Trimming left V 10 bases short and J 5 bases short, with 18 bases between. CDR1 SGHTA and CDR2 FQGNSA come from the germline V gene. This CDR3 is 13 amino acids long. CDR3 sequence (DNA): TGTGCCATCCGTCCCGGCAGGGTAGACGAGCAGTACTTC. Its translation is CAIRPGRVDEQYF. The complete variable domain, with remaining parts taken from reference TRBV7-2 and TRBJ2-7, reads GAGVSQSPSNKVTEKGKDVELRCDPISGHTALYWYRQSLGQGLEFLIYFQGNSAPDKSGLPSDRFSAERTGGSVSTLTIQRTQQEDSAVYLCAIRPGRVDEQYFGPGTRLTVT.

The V call is TRBV14, the J call TRBJ2-7, with D perhaps matching TRBD2 (5 bases). V was cut by 0 bases and J by 5 bases, with 11 bases left in between. The CDR3 has 14 amino acids. Germline V gene sequence: CDR1 SGHDN, CDR2 FVKESK. The CDR3 loop reads CASSQESGWHEQYF. The DNA for the CDR3 is TGTGCCAGCAGCCAAGAATCGGGGTGGCACGAGCAGTACTTC.

This chain connects TRBV7-7 to TRBJ2-1, with D tentatively TRBD2 (5 bases). CDR1 is SSHAT, CDR2 FNYEAQ, per germline (reference sequence). V was shortened by 5 bases and J by 3 bases, with 20 bases between the two germline ends. The CDR3 runs 17 residues. The chain's CDR3 is CASSPRGRMVSYNEQFF. The DNA of the CDR3 is TGTGCCAGCAGCCCCAGAGGGCGGATGGTGAGCTACAATGAGCAGTTCTTC.

The chain carries TRBV7-9 and TRBJ1-1; the D gene is possibly TRBD1 (5 bases). This CDR3 is built from 13 residues. Trimming pared 2 bases from V and 8 bases from J, leaving 12 bases between. Germline V gene lookup returns CDR1 SEHNR and CDR2 FQNEAQ (reference sequence). The CDR3 spells CASSLTGGEEAFF. The DNA for the CDR3 is TGTGCCAGCAGCTTAACCGGAGGGGAAGAAGCTTTCTTT.

For this clone: Other DNA sequences within the sample encode an identical CDR3. V and J are TRBV9 and TRBJ2-7; weak D call: TRBD2 (6 bases). Germline CDR1 is SGDLS and CDR2 is YYNGEE. V shed 0 bases and J shed 2 bases, with 9 bases lying between them. The CDR3 contains 14 residues. CDR3 protein: CASSVGGAPYEQYF. The CDR3 DNA reads TGTGCCAGCAGCGTAGGCGGGGCTCCCTACGAGCAGTACTTC.

V usage is TRBV7-9 and J usage is TRBJ1-1, with no clear D. Looked up from germline, CDR1 is SEHNR and CDR2 is FQNEAQ (reference sequence). V lost 1 base to trimming and J lost 0 bases, with 9 bases between them. This CDR3 region has 15 residues. CDR3: CASSLGHGLNTEAFF. Here the CDR3 DNA reads TGTGCCAGCAGCTTAGGACACGGACTGAACACTGAAGCTTTCTTT.

This chain connects TRBV7-2 to TRBJ2-7; D may be TRBD2 (6 bases). Per germline, CDR1 SGHTA and CDR2 FQGNSA. V lost 1 base and J 2 bases, leaving 15 bases between the germline ends. The CDR3 covers 16 residues. In DNA, the CDR3 is TGTGCCAGCAGCTTAGACCATGGAGGGAGAGCCTACGAGCAGTACTTC. This gives the protein CASSLDHGGRAYEQYF.

This chain joins TRBV6-5 and TRBJ2-1, with D perhaps given as TRBD1 or TRBD2 (5 bases each). The germline CDR1 and CDR2 sequences are MNHEY and SVGAGI. Trimming cost V 2 bases and J 6 bases, with 11 bases left between them. The CDR3 has 14 amino acids. This CDR3 reads CASSYRDLFNEQFF. CDR3 DNA: TGTGCCAGCAGTTACCGGGACCTTTTCAATGAGCAGTTCTTC.

The chain uses TRBV28 and TRBJ1-3; maybe TRBD1 (5 bases). The CDR3 length is 13 residues. The V and J ends lost 5 bases and 8 bases respectively, with 13 bases between them. In germline, CDR1 is MDHEN, CDR2 SYDVKM. As DNA, the CDR3 is TGTGCCAGCAGTCAACGCCGGGGGGACACCATATATTTT. As protein: CASSQRRGDTIYF.

The genes are TRBV11-2 and TRBJ2-7; possibly TRBD1 for D (6 bases). The CDR3 has 16 residues. Per germline, CDR1 SGHAT and CDR2 FQNNGV. V was cut by 4 bases and J by 1 base, with 17 bases left in between. In nucleotides, the CDR3 is TGTGCCAGCAGCTCGACTTCCGGGACAACATCCTACGAGCAGTACTTC. Protein product: CASSSTSGTTSYEQYF.

The chain has TRBV6-4 and TRBJ1-1; D is undetermined. Between the trimmed V and J ends, which lost 6 bases and 3 bases, there was a span of 11 bases. This CDR3 is built from 13 residues. The germline gives CDR1 MRHNA, CDR2 SNTAGT. As DNA, the CDR3 is TGTGCCAGCAGCTACCTGACTTACACTGAAGCTTTCTTT. Translation: CASSYLTYTEAFF.

V and J are TRBV7-6 and TRBJ2-5; 10 nucleotides align to TRBD2. The J segment lost 4 bases and the V segment lost 4 bases, leaving 9 bases of the junction unmatched. The length of the CDR3 is 16 residues. The germline CDR1 and CDR2 sequences are SGHVS and FNYEAQ. The CDR3 DNA sequence: TGTGCCAGCAGCTCACCCCTAGCGGGAGAGGGAGAGACCCAGTACTTC. This sequence encodes CASSSPLAGEGETQYF.

V gene TRBV19 combines with J gene TRBJ1-5, with a tentative D call TRBD1 (6 bases). The V and J ends lost 0 bases and 3 bases respectively, with 21 bases between them. This CDR3 comprises 19 residues. Per germline, CDR1 LNHDA and CDR2 SQIVND (reference sequence). The CDR3 DNA reads TGTGCCAGTAGTATAGATCTTGCTTGGGGGGCTAAGGACAATCAGCCCCAGCATTTT. This codes for CASSIDLAWGAKDNQPQHF. The entire variable domain, with the rest obtained from reference TRBV19 and TRBJ1-5, is as follows: DGGITQSPKYLFRKEGQNVTLSCEQNLNHDAMYWYRQDPGQGLRLIYYSQIVNDFQKGDIAEGYSVSREKKESFPLTVTSAQKNPTAFYLCASSIDLAWGAKDNQPQHFGDGTRLSIL.

CDR3 bases: TGTGCCTCCCCCCCAAGGCACGAGCAGTACTTC. Protein product: CASPPRHEQYF. V gene TRBV19 combines with J gene TRBJ2-7; D is undetermined. The length of the CDR3 is 11 residues. V lost 11 bases and J lost 5, with 13 bases in between. The germline gives CDR1 LNHDA, CDR2 SQIVND (reference sequence).

The chain joins TRBV19 to TRBJ2-2; 12 bases map to TRBD2. The CDR3 sequence is 18 residues long. The V gene's germline CDR1 is LNHDA and CDR2 SQIVND (reference sequence). Trimming at V came to 7 bases and at J to 7 bases, leaving 16 bases not matched to a gene. The chain's CDR3 is CASTSPTSGSKGVGELFF. The CDR3 DNA is TGTGCCAGTACTTCCCCGACTAGCGGGAGTAAAGGGGTCGGGGAGCTGTTTTTT. Based on the CDR3 plus reference TRBV19 and TRBJ2-2, the full variable domain is DGGITQSPKYLFRKEGQNVTLSCEQNLNHDAMYWYRQDPGQGLRLIYYSQIVNDFQKGDIAEGYSVSREKKESFPLTVTSAQKNPTAFYLCASTSPTSGSKGVGELFFGEGSRLTVL.

The chain is built from TRBV20-1 and TRBJ2-7; D is ambiguous. The CDR3 runs 11 residues. V dropped 2 bases and J dropped 2 bases, with 4 bases sitting between them. Germline V gene sequence: CDR1 DFQATT, CDR2 SNEGSKA (reference sequence). DNA for the CDR3: TGCAGTGCTAGACTAGCCTACGAGCAGTACTTC. Encoded protein: CSARLAYEQYF.

This rearrangement joins TRBV27 to TRBJ2-3; possibly TRBD2 for D (8 bases). Trimming cost V 8 bases and J 0 bases, with 15 bases left between them. The CDR3 extends over 15 amino acids. Germline V gives CDR1 MNHEY, CDR2 SMNVEV (reference sequence). CDR3 nucleotide sequence: TGTGCCAGCCGGGAGGGGACAGTTAGCACAGATACGCAGTATTTT. This translates into CASREGTVSTDTQYF.

This sequence joins TRBV5-4 and TRBJ2-7; tentatively, D is TRBD2 (5 bases). The V end was cut by 0 bases, the J end by 0 bases, with 13 bases between. The CDR3 contains 16 residues. Germline V gene sequence: CDR1 SGHNT, CDR2 YYREEE (reference sequence). The CDR3 here is CASSLDGVTNSYEQYF. As DNA, the CDR3 is TGTGCCAGCAGCTTGGACGGGGTGACTAACTCCTACGAGCAGTACTTC.

In its sample, this clone was seen once. This chain connects TRBV7-3 to TRBJ2-1; 8 nucleotides agree with TRBD2. Unmatched junction bases numbered 7, after V lost 4 bases and J lost 8 bases. This CDR3 spans 14 amino acids. Germline CDR1 reads SGHTA; CDR2 reads FQGTGA. The CDR3 nucleotides are TGTGCCAGCAGCTCTTTAGCGGGATTCGATGAGCAGTTCTTC. Translating it yields CASSSLAGFDEQFF.

This chain connects TRBV27 to TRBJ1-5; 7 positions agree with TRBD1. Germline CDR1 is MNHEY and CDR2 is SMNVEV (reference sequence). The CDR3 is 15 residues long. V was pared by 6 bases and J by 1 base, with 6 bases of the junction left unmatched. CDR3 nucleotide sequence: TGTGCCAGCAGGACAGGGCTGTCAAGCAATCAGCCCCAGCATTTT. Encoded protein: CASRTGLSSNQPQHF.

This chain joins TRBV7-9 and TRBJ2-1; 9 nucleotides agree with TRBD1. The V segment lost 1 base and the J segment 2 bases; nucleotides outside the gene matches: 6. This CDR3 region has 17 residues. CDR1 is SEHNR and CDR2 is FQNEAQ in the germline V gene (reference sequence). For the CDR3, the DNA is TGTGCCAGCAGCTTAGTGGGCGGACAGGGGCCCTACAATGAGCAGTTCTTC. It specifies CASSLVGGQGPYNEQFF.

The rearrangement uses TRBV29-1 and TRBJ2-3; 7 bases agree with TRBD2. Trimming cost V 4 bases and J 7 bases; bases outside gene matches: 5. This CDR3 is 12 amino acids long. Germline loops: CDR1 SQVTM, CDR2 ANQGSEA. In DNA form, the CDR3 reads TGCAGCGTTGGCGGGAGAGAGAATACGCAGTATTTT. It translates to CSVGGRENTQYF.

The chain is built from TRBV7-9 and TRBJ1-4; D gene uncertain. CDR1 and CDR2 (germline): SEHNR, FQNEAQ (reference sequence). The V gene lost 1 base and the J gene lost 3 bases, with 6 bases spanning the gap. The CDR3 length is 14 residues. As DNA, the CDR3 is TGTGCCAGCAGCTTAGTCAGTCCTAATGAAAAACTGTTTTTT. This encodes CASSLVSPNEKLFF.

This clone is a singleton in its sample. The chain is built from TRBV7-3 and TRBJ2-1; 7 nucleotides align to TRBD2. V shed 5 bases and J 3 bases; nucleotides not matched to a gene: 7. This CDR3 is built from 15 residues. From germline, CDR1 is SGHTA and CDR2 FQGTGA. CDR3 sequence (DNA): TGTGCCAGCAGCCCATATAGGACTAGCTACAATGAGCAGTTCTTC. Translated, it gives CASSPYRTSYNEQFF.

The gene calls are TRBV7-6 and TRBJ2-1; perhaps TRBD2 as D (5 bases). CDR1 is SGHVS and CDR2 is FNYEAQ in the germline V gene. This CDR3 spans 13 amino acids. Trimming removed 1 base at V and 8 bases at J, with 9 bases between. The CDR3 is CASSLEDLDEQFF. CDR3 in DNA: TGTGCCAGCAGCTTAGAGGACTTGGATGAGCAGTTCTTC.

This sequence joins TRBV5-4 and TRBJ2-1, with D perhaps TRBD2 (5 bases). CDR3 length equals 12 residues. V lost 4 bases, J lost 8 bases, and 10 bases lay in between. Germline V lookup: CDR1 SGHNT, CDR2 YYREEE (reference sequence). CDR3 nucleotides: TGTGCCAGCAGCGTCACTAGTTATGAGCAGTTCTTC. It yields the protein CASSVTSYEQFF.

The V gene is TRBV5-1, the J gene TRBJ2-1; TRBD2 aligns across 8 bases. CDR1 SGHRS and CDR2 YFSETQ come from the germline V gene. V shed 4 bases, J shed 8 bases, and the junction held 11 bases outside the gene matches. This CDR3 comprises 15 residues. CDR3: CASSGPRSGRDEQFF. The CDR3 DNA reads TGCGCCAGCAGCGGCCCCCGGAGCGGGAGAGATGAGCAGTTCTTC.